Listed here are 24 T cell receptor beta chains from one sample, sequenced in a study of T cells in Graves' hyperthyroidism and ophthalmopathy. Researchers amplified the TCR beta CDR3 regions from RNA transcripts. The study used the HTBI primer set for a first-round RT-PCR of the TCR CDR3. TCRdb re-derived calls from the multiplex PCR reads in MiXCR, one entry per CDR3 protein. The sample contains 480,000 or so distinct CDR3 sequences, 46% of which appear only once. The sample comprised peripheral blood or thyroid tissue (not recorded which). The receptors were sampled from an adult woman with Graves' disease, either hyperthyroidism or ophthalmopathy (not recorded which).

This clonotype was found many times. This sequence joins TRBV7-2 and TRBJ1-6, with D uncertain. CDR1 is SGHTA, CDR2 FQGNSA, per germline. This CDR3 contains 17 residues. V lost 5 bases and J lost 5, with 19 bases in between. Written as DNA, the CDR3 is TGTGCCAGCAGCGCGACAACCAACCTATTTAATAATTCACCCCTCCACTTT. It specifies CASSATTNLFNNSPLHF.

V usage is TRBV20-1 and J usage is TRBJ1-2; 9 positions agree with TRBD1. CDR3 length equals 14 residues. The germline gives CDR1 DFQATT, CDR2 SNEGSKA (reference sequence). V shed 5 bases, J shed 7 bases, and the junction held 11 bases outside the gene matches. The CDR3: CSARMGTGRGGYTF. CDR3 DNA sequence: TGCAGTGCTCGAATGGGGACAGGGCGTGGTGGCTACACCTTC.

This sequence joins TRBV6-5 and TRBJ1-1, with D uncertain. Germline V gene lookup returns CDR1 MNHEY and CDR2 SVGAGI. The CDR3 has 14 residues. The V gene lost 2 bases and the J gene lost 8 bases, with 15 bases spanning the gap. The CDR3 sequence: CASSYLSRVPEAFF. Here the CDR3 DNA reads TGTGCCAGCAGTTACCTTTCGCGGGTACCCGAAGCTTTCTTT.

In its sample, this clonotype was seen many times. V is TRBV9 and J is TRBJ1-3, with unresolved D. This CDR3 is built from 14 residues. CDR1 SGDLS and CDR2 YYNGEE come from the germline V gene. The V and J ends lost 3 bases and 4 bases respectively, with 11 bases between them. CDR3 nucleotides: TGTGCCAGCAGCGATTTGGCAGGAGGAAACACCATATATTTT. It yields the protein CASSDLAGGNTIYF.

The chain uses TRBV2 and TRBJ1-5; D unclear. The CDR3 contains 15 residues. Trimming took off 3 bases at V and 3 bases at J, with 12 bases between the two ends. Germline CDR1 and CDR2: SNHLY and FYNNEI. CDR3 sequence (DNA): TGTGCCAGCAGTGAGGAGGGATTCGACAATCAGCCCCAGCATTTT. This gives the protein CASSEEGFDNQPQHF.

The chain has TRBV7-9 and TRBJ2-7; TRBD1 agrees at 11 bases. Germline V gene lookup returns CDR1 SEHNR and CDR2 FQNEAQ (reference sequence). This CDR3 has 20 residues. With 4 bases clipped from V and 5 bases from J, the junction kept 22 bases outside the gene matches. The CDR3 region is CASSSVKDRGRLGGRNEQYF. CDR3 bases: TGTGCCAGCAGCTCAGTAAAGGACAGGGGGCGTTTAGGCGGGAGAAACGAGCAGTACTTC.

CDR3 sequence: CASKRQGGNQPQHF. CDR3 DNA: TGTGCCAGCAAGCGACAGGGGGGCAATCAGCCCCAGCATTTT. The rearrangement joins TRBV10-3 to TRBJ1-5; 9 bases match TRBD1. After removal of 10 bases from V and 2 bases from J, the junction contained 6 bases not matched to a gene. The germline V gene has CDR1 ENHRY and CDR2 SYGVKD. This CDR3 comprises 14 residues.

The chain has TRBV7-9 and TRBJ1-5; D ambiguous. The V end was cut by 6 bases, the J end by 14 bases, with 23 bases between. The V gene's germline CDR1 is SEHNR and CDR2 FQNEAQ (reference sequence). CDR3 length equals 14 residues. The CDR3 here is CASRVGNENTYEHF. DNA of the CDR3: TGTGCCAGCAGGGTGGGGAATGAGAATACCTACGAGCATTTT.

This clonotype was picked up many times. Written as DNA, the CDR3 is TGTGCCAGCAGCGAGCGGAACTATGGCTACACCTTC. It is translated as CASSERNYGYTF. V and J are TRBV11-2 and TRBJ1-2; D unresolved. Germline V gives CDR1 SGHAT, CDR2 FQNNGV. This CDR3 has 12 amino acids. The V gene lost 5 bases and the J gene lost 2 bases, with 6 bases spanning the gap.

The chain recombines TRBV25-1 with TRBJ2-2; 7 bases fit TRBD2. V shed 9 bases, J shed 1 base, and the junction held 11 bases outside the gene matches. Germline V lookup: CDR1 MGHDK, CDR2 SYGVNS. The CDR3 runs 16 residues. The CDR3 loop reads CASSLPGTMNTGELFF. The CDR3 DNA reads TGTGCCAGTAGTCTCCCCGGGACTATGAACACCGGGGAGCTGTTTTTT. Full variable domain (remainder filled in from reference TRBV25-1 and TRBJ2-2): EADIYQTPRYLVIGTGKKITLECSQTMGHDKMYWYQQDPGMELHLIHYSYGVNSTEKGDLSSESTVSRIRTEHFPLTLESARPSHTSQYLCASSLPGTMNTGELFFGEGSRLTVL.

This clonotype has at least ten counts. The chain employs TRBV5-1 and TRBJ2-7; D uncertain. Trimming removed 5 bases from V and 0 bases from J, with 9 bases in between. Germline V gene sequence: CDR1 SGHRS, CDR2 YFSETQ. The CDR3 extends over 13 amino acids. For the CDR3, the DNA is TGCGCCAGCAGTCAGGTCTACTCCTACGAGCAGTACTTC. It specifies CASSQVYSYEQYF. Full variable domain (outside the CDR3, taken from reference TRBV5-1 and TRBJ2-7): KAGVTQTPRYLIKTRGQQVTLSCSPISGHRSVSWYQQTPGQGLQFLFEYFSETQRNKGNFPGRFSGRQFSNSRSEMNVSTLELGDSALYLCASSQVYSYEQYFGPGTRLTVT.

The chain recombines TRBV7-2 with TRBJ2-6, with D possibly TRBD1 on 6 matching bases. This CDR3 is 16 amino acids long. The germline V gene encodes CDR1 SGHTA and CDR2 FQGNSA. The V gene lost 5 bases and the J gene lost 0 bases, with 11 bases spanning the gap. CDR3 sequence (DNA): TGTGCCAGCAGCCTGAGGGGGACCTCTGGGGCCAACGTCCTGACTTTC. This translates into CASSLRGTSGANVLTF.

This clonotype was found many times. This chain connects TRBV5-6 to TRBJ1-1; D unclear. Trimming shortened V by 1 base and J by 1 base, and 8 bases separated the two germline ends. The CDR3 runs to 14 residues. The germline V gene encodes CDR1 SGHDT and CDR2 YYEEEE. The CDR3 DNA follows: TGTGCCAGCAGCTTGAGCCGTGGGAACACTGAAGCTTTCTTT. Protein product: CASSLSRGNTEAFF.

V gene TRBV7-6 combines with J gene TRBJ1-4, with D hard to call. Per the germline V gene, CDR1 is SGHVS and CDR2 is FNYEAQ. The CDR3 totals 13 residues. V lost 5 bases and J 7 bases, leaving 11 bases between the germline ends. The CDR3 reads CASSPGRTEKLFF. CDR3 DNA: TGTGCCAGCAGCCCGGGGAGAACTGAAAAACTGTTTTTT.

This clonotype appeared many times. V is TRBV7-2 and J is TRBJ2-2, with 9 bases aligning to TRBD1. The CDR3 spans 15 residues. CDR1 and CDR2 from the germline V gene are SGHTA and FQGNSA. V gave up 1 base and J gave up 6 bases; unmatched junction bases: 3. The CDR3 nucleotides read TGTGCCAGCAGCTTAGTGGGACAGGGCTCCGGGGAGCTGTTTTTT. Amino acids: CASSLVGQGSGELFF.

The rearrangement joins TRBV7-6 to TRBJ1-6; the D is unclear. V gave up 2 bases and J gave up 8 bases, with 13 bases separating them. CDR1 and CDR2 from the germline V gene are SGHVS and FNYEAQ. The CDR3 runs 15 residues. CDR3 region: CASSLFAGAYSPLHF. The CDR3 DNA reads TGTGCCAGCAGCTTATTCGCCGGAGCGTATTCACCCCTCCACTTT.

CDR3 sequence: CASSLRRGQGRSPLHF. The CDR3 coding sequence is TGTGCCAGCAGCTTGAGGAGGGGACAGGGGAGGTCACCCCTCCACTTT. The V and J genes are TRBV7-2 and TRBJ1-6; 10 nucleotides line up with TRBD1. Germline V gene lookup returns CDR1 SGHTA and CDR2 FQGNSA. The J segment lost 10 bases and the V segment lost 3 bases, leaving 9 bases of the junction unmatched. The CDR3 has 16 residues.

This clonotype was detected ten times or more. The chain employs TRBV2 and TRBJ1-2; no firm D call. Trimming took 8 bases from V and 2 from J, leaving 12 bases between them. The CDR3 extends over 13 amino acids. CDR1 is SNHLY and CDR2 is FYNNEI in the germline V gene. CDR3 region: CASPEGGNYGYTF. CDR3 DNA sequence: TGTGCCAGCCCCGAGGGAGGGAACTATGGCTACACCTTC.

The chain couples TRBV29-1 to TRBJ2-6; no clear D. The CDR3 totals 14 residues. The V gene lost 2 bases and the J gene lost 3 bases, with 8 bases spanning the gap. The germline CDR1 and CDR2 sequences are SQVTM and ANQGSEA. CDR3 residues: CSVERVGGANVLTF. The CDR3 nucleotides read TGCAGCGTTGAAAGGGTTGGTGGGGCCAACGTCCTGACTTTC.

This clonotype was seen at least ten times. The rearrangement uses TRBV20-1 and TRBJ1-2; a possible D gene is TRBD1 (5 bases). Germline CDR1 is DFQATT and CDR2 is SNEGSKA (reference sequence). Trimming removed 0 bases at V and 5 bases at J, with 16 bases between. The CDR3 consists of 15 residues. CDR3 sequence reads: CSARDLGGASYGYTF. CDR3 in DNA: TGCAGTGCTAGAGATCTTGGAGGGGCCTCATATGGCTACACCTTC.

This clonotype has ten or more counts. The chain joins TRBV20-1 to TRBJ2-7; D is undetermined. V was trimmed by 3 bases and J by 5 bases, leaving 20 bases between them. The germline V gene encodes CDR1 DFQATT and CDR2 SNEGSKA (reference sequence). The length of the CDR3 is 15 residues. The chain's CDR3 is CSASDHRSPSDEQYF. The CDR3 DNA follows: TGCAGTGCTAGTGACCACCGGAGCCCCTCGGACGAGCAGTACTTC.

This clonotype was recorded many times. The CDR3 DNA is TGTGCCAGCAGCACCGGGTTGAACACTGAAGCTTTCTTT. It specifies CASSTGLNTEAFF. This chain links TRBV19 with TRBJ1-1, with no clear D. Germline V gene data show CDR1 as LNHDA and CDR2 as SQIVND (reference sequence). The CDR3 is made up of 13 amino acids. V dropped 9 bases and J dropped 0 bases, with 11 bases sitting between them.

This clonotype came up many times. The chain recombines TRBV6-5 with TRBJ1-2; a weak D match, TRBD1 (5 bases). Germline CDR1 MNHEY, CDR2 SVGAGI. Trimming cost V 8 bases and J 4 bases, with 17 bases left between them. There are 14 residues in the CDR3. The CDR3 sequence is CASGNWGSIYGYTF. CDR3 DNA: TGTGCCAGCGGAAACTGGGGGTCTATCTATGGCTACACCTTC.

The chain combines TRBV10-3 with TRBJ1-6; possibly TRBD1 for D (5 bases). This CDR3 has 18 amino acids. V shed 0 bases and J shed 6 bases, with 18 bases lying between them. CDR1 is ENHRY, CDR2 SYGVKD, per germline. CDR3 DNA: TGTGCCATCAGTGAGTCGCGATCTTCCGTAAGGGGTAATTCACCCCTCCACTTT. This gives the protein CAISESRSSVRGNSPLHF.